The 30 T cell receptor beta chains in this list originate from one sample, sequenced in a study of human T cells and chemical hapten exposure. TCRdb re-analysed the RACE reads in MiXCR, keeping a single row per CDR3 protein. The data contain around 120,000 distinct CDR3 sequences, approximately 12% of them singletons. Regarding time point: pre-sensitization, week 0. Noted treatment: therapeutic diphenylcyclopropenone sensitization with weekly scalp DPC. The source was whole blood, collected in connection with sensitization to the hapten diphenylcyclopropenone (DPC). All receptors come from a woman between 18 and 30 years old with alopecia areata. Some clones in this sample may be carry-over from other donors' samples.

The CDR3 DNA is TGTGCCAGCACGACAGGGGCGAACACCGGGGAGCTGTTTTTT. This encodes CASTTGANTGELFF. This rearrangement joins TRBV12-3 or TRBV12-4 to TRBJ2-2, with TRBD1 matching 8 bases. The J segment lost 0 bases and the V segment lost 7 bases, leaving 1 base of the junction unmatched. The CDR3 covers 14 residues.

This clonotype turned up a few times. CDR3 sequence (DNA): TGTGCCAGCAGTGAAGGAAGGACTGCCCCCGGGGAGCTGTTTTTT. Protein: CASSEGRTAPGELFF. The V gene is TRBV2, the J gene TRBJ2-2, with D possibly being TRBD2 (5 bases). Trimming pared 1 base from V and 6 bases from J, leaving 12 bases between. There are 15 residues in the CDR3. Looked up from germline, CDR1 is SNHLY and CDR2 is FYNNEI.

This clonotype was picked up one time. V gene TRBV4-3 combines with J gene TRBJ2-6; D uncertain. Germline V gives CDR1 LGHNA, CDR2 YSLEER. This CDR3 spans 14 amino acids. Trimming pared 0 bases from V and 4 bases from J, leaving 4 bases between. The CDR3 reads CASSQEAGANVLTF. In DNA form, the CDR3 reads TGCGCCAGCAGCCAAGAGGCCGGGGCCAACGTCCTGACTTTC.

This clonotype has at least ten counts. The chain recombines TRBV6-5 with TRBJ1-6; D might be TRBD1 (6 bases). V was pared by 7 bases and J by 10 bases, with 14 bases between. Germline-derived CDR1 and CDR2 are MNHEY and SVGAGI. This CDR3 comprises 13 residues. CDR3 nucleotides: TGTGCCAGCAAACAGGGAGTTGGCTCACCCCTCCACTTT. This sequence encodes CASKQGVGSPLHF.

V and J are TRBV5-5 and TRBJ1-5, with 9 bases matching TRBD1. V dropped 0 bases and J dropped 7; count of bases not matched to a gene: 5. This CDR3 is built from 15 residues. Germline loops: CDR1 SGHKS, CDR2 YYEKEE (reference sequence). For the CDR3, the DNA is TGTGCCAGCAGCTTGGACGGACAGGGGCTGCAGCCCCAGCATTTT. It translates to CASSLDGQGLQPQHF.

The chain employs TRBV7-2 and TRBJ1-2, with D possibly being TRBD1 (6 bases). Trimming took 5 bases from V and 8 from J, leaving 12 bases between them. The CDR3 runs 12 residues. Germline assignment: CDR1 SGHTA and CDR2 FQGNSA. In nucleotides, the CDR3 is TGTGCCAGCAGCATGTACAGGGAGGGCTACACCTTC. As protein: CASSMYREGYTF.

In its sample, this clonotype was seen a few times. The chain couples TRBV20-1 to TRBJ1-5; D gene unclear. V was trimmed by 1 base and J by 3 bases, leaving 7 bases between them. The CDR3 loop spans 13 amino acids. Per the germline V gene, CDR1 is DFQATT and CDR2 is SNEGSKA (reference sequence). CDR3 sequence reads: CSARVRYNQPQHF. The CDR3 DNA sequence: TGCAGTGCTAGAGTGAGATACAATCAGCCCCAGCATTTT.

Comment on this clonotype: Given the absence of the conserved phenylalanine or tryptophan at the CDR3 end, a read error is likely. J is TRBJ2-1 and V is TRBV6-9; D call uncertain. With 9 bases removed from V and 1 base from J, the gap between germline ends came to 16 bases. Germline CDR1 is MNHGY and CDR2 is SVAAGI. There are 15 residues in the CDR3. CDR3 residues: CARPPQRPSYNEQFI. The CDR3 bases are TGTGCCAGACCTCCACAGAGGCCGTCCTACAATGAGCAGTTCATC.

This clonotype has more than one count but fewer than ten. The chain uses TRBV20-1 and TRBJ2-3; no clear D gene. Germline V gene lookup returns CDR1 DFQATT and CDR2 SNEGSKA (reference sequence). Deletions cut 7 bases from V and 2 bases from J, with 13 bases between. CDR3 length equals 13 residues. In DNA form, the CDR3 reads TGCAGTGTACAACCGGACCACACAGATACGCAGTATTTT. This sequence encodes CSVQPDHTDTQYF.

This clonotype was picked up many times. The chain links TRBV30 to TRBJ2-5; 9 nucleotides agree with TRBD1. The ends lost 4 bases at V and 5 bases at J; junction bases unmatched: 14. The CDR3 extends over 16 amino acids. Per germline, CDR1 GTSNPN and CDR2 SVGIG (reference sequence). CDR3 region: CAWILGRTGVRETQYF. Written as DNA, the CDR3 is TGTGCCTGGATCCTGGGTCGGACAGGGGTACGGGAGACCCAGTACTTC. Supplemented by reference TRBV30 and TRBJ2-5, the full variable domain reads SQTIHQWPATLVQPVGSPLSLECTVEGTSNPNLYWYRQAAGRGLQLLFYSVGIGQISSEVPQNLSASRPQDRQFILSSKKLLLSDSGFYLCAWILGRTGVRETQYFGPGTRLLVL.

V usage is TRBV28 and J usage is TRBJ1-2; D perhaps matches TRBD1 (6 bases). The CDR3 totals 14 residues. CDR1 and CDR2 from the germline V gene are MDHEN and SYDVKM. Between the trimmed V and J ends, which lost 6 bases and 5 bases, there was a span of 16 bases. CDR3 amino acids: CASRFLDRAYGYTF. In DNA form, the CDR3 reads TGTGCCAGCAGATTCCTGGACAGAGCTTATGGCTACACCTTC.

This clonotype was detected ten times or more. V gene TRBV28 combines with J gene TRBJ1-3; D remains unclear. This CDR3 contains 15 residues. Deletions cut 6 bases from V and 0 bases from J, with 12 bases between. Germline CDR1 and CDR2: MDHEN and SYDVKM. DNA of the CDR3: TGTGCCAGCAGACCAGGACGGAACTCTGGAAACACCATATATTTT. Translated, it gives CASRPGRNSGNTIYF.

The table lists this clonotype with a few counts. CDR3 DNA sequence: TGTGCCAGCAGTAACTCCGGGACCTACGAGCAGTACTTC. Its translation is CASSNSGTYEQYF. The rearrangement uses TRBV12-3 or TRBV12-4 and TRBJ2-7; a possible D gene is TRBD2 (5 bases). V lost 5 bases, J lost 2 bases, and 10 bases lay in between. The length of the CDR3 is 13 residues.

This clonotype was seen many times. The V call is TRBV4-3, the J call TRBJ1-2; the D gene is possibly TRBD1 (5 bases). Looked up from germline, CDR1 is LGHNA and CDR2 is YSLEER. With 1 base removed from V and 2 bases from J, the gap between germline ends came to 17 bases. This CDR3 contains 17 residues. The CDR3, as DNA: TGCGCCAGCAGCCAAGTTCCCCCCGAGACAGCGAACTATGGCTACACCTTC. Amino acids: CASSQVPPETANYGYTF.

CDR3 in DNA: TGTGCCAGCAGCTTGGAGGGACAGGGCTCTGGCTACACCTTC. Its protein product is CASSLEGQGSGYTF. The chain links TRBV5-5 to TRBJ1-2; TRBD1 matches at 9 bases. Germline V gene sequence: CDR1 SGHKS, CDR2 YYEKEE (reference sequence). This CDR3 region has 14 residues. Trimming cost V 0 bases and J 7 bases; bases outside gene matches: 4.

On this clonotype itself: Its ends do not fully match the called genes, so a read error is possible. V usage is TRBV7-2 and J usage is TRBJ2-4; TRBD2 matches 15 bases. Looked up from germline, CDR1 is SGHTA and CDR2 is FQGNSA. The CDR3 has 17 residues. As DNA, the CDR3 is TGTGCCAGCAGCGGTAGGACTAGCGGGGGGGCCATAAACATTCAGTACTTC. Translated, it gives CASSGRTSGGAINIQYF.

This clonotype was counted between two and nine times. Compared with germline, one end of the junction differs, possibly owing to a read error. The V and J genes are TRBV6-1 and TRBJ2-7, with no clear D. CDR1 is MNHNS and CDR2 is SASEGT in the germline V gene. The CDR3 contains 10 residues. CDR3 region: CASSPGRRCF. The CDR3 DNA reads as TGTGCCAGCAGCCCGGGTCGGCGATGCTTC.

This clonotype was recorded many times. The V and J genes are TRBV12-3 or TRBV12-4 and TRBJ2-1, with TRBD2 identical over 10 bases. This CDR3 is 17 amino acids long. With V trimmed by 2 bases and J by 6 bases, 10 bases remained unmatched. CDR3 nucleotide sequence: TGTGCCAGCAGTTTAAGGAGCGGGGGGGCTGGGGGCAATGAGCAGTTCTTC. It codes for CASSLRSGGAGGNEQFF.

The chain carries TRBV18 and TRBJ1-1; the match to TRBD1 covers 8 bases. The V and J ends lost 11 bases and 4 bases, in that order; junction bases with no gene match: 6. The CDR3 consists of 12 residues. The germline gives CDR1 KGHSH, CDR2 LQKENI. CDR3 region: CAGKQGGTEAFF. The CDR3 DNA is TGTGCCGGTAAACAGGGGGGCACTGAAGCTTTCTTT.

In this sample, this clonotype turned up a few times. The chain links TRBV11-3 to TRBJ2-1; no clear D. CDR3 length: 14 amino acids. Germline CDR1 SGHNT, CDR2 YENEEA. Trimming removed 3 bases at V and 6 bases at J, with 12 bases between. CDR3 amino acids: CASSFAGIANEQFF. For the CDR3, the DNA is TGTGCCAGCAGCTTCGCAGGAATCGCCAATGAGCAGTTCTTC.

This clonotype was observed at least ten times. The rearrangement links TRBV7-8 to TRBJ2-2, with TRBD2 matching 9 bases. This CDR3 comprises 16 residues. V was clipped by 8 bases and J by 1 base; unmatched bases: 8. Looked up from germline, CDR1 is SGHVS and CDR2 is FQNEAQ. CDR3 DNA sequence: TGTGCCAGCTATCCGATAGCGGGGGAGAACACCGGGGAGCTGTTTTTT. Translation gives CASYPIAGENTGELFF.

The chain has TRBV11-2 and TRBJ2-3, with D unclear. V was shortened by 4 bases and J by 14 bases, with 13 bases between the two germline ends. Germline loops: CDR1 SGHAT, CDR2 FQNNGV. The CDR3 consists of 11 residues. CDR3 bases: TGTGCCAGCAGCTCCCTCCATACTTCGTATTTT. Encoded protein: CASSSLHTSYF.

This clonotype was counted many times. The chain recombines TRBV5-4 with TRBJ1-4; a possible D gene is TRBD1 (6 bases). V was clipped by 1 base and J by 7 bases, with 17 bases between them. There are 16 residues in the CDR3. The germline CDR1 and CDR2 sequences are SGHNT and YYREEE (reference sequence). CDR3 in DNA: TGTGCCAGCAGCTTGAGGGGGAGCGGACCGCTTGAAAAACTGTTTTTT. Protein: CASSLRGSGPLEKLFF.

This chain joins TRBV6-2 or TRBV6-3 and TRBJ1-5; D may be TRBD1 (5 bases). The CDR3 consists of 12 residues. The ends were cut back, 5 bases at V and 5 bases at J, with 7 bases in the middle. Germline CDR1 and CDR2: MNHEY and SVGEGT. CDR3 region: CASSRGDQPQHF. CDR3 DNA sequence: TGTGCCAGCAGTAGGGGTGATCAGCCCCAGCATTTT.

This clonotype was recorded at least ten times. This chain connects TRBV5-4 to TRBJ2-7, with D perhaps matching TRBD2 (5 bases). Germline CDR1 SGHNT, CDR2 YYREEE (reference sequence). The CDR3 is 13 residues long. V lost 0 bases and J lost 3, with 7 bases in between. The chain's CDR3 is CASSLAGLYEQYF. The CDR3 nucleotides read TGTGCCAGCAGCTTGGCCGGACTCTACGAGCAGTACTTC.

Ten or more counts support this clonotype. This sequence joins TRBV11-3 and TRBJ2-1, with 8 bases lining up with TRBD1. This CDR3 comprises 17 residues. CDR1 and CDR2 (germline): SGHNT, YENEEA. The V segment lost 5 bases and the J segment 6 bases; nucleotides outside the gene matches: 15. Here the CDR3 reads CASSLRTGTGTSNEQFF. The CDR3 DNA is TGTGCCAGCAGCCTAAGGACCGGGACAGGTACATCCAATGAGCAGTTCTTC.

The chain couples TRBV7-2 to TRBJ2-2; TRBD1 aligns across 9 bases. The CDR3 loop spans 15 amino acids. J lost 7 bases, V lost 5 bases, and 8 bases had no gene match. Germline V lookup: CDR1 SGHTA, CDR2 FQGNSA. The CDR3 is CASSPGTGLGGELFF. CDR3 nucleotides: TGTGCCAGCAGCCCCGGGACAGGGTTAGGCGGGGAGCTGTTTTTT.

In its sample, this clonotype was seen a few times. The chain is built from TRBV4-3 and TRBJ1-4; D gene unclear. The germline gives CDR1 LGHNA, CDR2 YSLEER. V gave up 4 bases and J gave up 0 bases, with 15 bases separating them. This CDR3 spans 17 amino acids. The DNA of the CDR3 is TGCGCCAGCAGCCCGCTGAAGTTCGAGTCAACTAATGAAAAACTGTTTTTT. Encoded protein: CASSPLKFESTNEKLFF.

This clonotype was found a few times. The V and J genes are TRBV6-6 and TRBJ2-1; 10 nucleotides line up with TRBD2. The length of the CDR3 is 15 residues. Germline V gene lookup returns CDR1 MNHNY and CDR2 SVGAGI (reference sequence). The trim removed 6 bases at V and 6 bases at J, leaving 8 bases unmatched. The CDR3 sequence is CASSPSGGAGNEQFF. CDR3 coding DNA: TGTGCCAGCAGCCCGAGCGGGGGGGCGGGCAATGAGCAGTTCTTC.

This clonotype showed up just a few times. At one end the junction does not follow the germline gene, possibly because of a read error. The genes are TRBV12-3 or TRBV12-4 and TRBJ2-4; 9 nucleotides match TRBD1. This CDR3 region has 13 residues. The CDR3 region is CASNFGLRDRANF. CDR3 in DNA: TGTGCCAGCAATTTCGGCCTCCGGGACAGGGCGAACTTC.